The rows below give T cell receptor beta chains drawn from one sample of a study of blood T cell repertoires in COVID-19. Produced via immunoSEQ multiplex PCR; TCRdb's table is partial and in-frame only. The table lists roughly 210,000 clones, roughly nine tenths of them singletons. The sequencing input was peripheral blood. The receptor set was obtained from a man aged 65 to 79 with acute or convalescent COVID-19. CDR3s include the opening cysteine and the closing phenylalanine or tryptophan. Fields, in order: V gene, clone size, D gene, J gene, CDR3 length, CDR3 protein, CDR3 DNA. D genes are given only for firm matches. The size entry is marked missing in some rows and otherwise reads once, few, many or a size class.

TRBV11-1,NA,NA,TRBJ2-5,14,CASSLGAREETQYF,TGTGCCAGCAGCTTAGGTGCCAGGGAAGAGACCCAGTACTTC
TRBV3-1/TRBV3-2,NA,TRBD1,TRBJ2-1,17,CASSQAHSGGNFNEQFF,TGTGCCAGCAGCCAAGCCCATTCAGGGGGTAATTTCAATGAGCAGTTCTTC
TRBV28,NA,NA,TRBJ1-1,13,CASSTVVDTEAFF,TGTGCCAGCAGTACGGTAGTCGACACTGAAGCTTTCTTT
TRBV19,NA,TRBD1,TRBJ2-7,15,CASSIGTGTTYEQYF,TGTGCCAGTAGTATAGGGACAGGGACGACCTACGAGCAGTACTTC
TRBV18,NA,NA,TRBJ2-3,14,CASSPDTSTDTQYF,TGTGCCAGCTCACCGGACACAAGCACAGATACGCAGTATTTT
TRBV6-2/TRBV6-3,few,TRBD1,TRBJ2-2,15,CASSRGTGNTGELFF,TGTGCCAGCAGCCGCGGGACAGGGAACACCGGGGAGCTGTTTTTT
TRBV2,NA,NA,TRBJ1-4,14,CASSEAWQNEKLFF,TGTGCCAGCAGTGAAGCCTGGCAAAATGAAAAACTGTTTTTT
TRBV24-1,NA,TRBD1,TRBJ2-5,14,CATSGQGPGVTQYF,TGTGCCACCAGTGGACAGGGGCCCGGTGTGACCCAGTACTTC
TRBV7-8,NA,TRBD1,TRBJ1-5,17,CASSAPRQGANNQPQHF,TGTGCCAGCAGCGCACCCAGACAGGGGGCGAATAATCAGCCCCAGCATTTT
TRBV5-1,NA,TRBD1,TRBJ2-5,18,CASSSGTGFVGLQETQYF,TGCGCCAGCAGCTCCGGGACAGGGTTTGTTGGGCTCCAAGAGACCCAGTACTTC
TRBV7-6,once,NA,TRBJ2-2,16,CASSLEDKANTGELFF,TGTGCCAGCAGCTTAGAGGACAAGGCGAACACCGGGGAGCTGTTTTTT
TRBV29-1,once,TRBD1,TRBJ2-1,14,CSVENRDRLNEQFF,TGCAGCGTTGAAAACCGGGACAGGCTAAATGAGCAGTTCTTC
TRBV12-5,NA,NA,TRBJ2-7,13,CASGHGGPYEQYF,TGTGCTAGTGGCCATGGGGGCCCCTACGAGCAGTACTTC
TRBV3-1/TRBV3-2,NA,NA,TRBJ2-7,15,CASSLTSRSSYEQYF,TGTGCCAGCAGCCTGACTTCCCGGAGCTCCTACGAGCAGTACTTC